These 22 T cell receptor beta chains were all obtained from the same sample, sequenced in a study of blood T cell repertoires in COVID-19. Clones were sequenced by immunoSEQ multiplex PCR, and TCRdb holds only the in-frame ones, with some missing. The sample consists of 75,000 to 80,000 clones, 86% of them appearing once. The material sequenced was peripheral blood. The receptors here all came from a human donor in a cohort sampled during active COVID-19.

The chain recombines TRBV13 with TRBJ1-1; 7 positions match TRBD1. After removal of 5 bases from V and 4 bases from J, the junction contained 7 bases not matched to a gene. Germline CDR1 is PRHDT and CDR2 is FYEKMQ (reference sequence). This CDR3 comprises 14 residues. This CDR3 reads CASSPNRGFTEAFF. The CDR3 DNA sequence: TGTGCCAGCAGCCCAAACAGGGGCTTCACTGAAGCTTTCTTT.

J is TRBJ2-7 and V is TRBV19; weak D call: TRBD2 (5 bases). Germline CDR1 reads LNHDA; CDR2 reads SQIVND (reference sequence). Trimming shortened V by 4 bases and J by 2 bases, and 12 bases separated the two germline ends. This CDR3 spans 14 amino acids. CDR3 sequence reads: CASSTRRETYEQYF. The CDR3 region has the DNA TGTGCCAGTAGTACCCGACGGGAAACCTACGAGCAGTACTTC.

The CDR3 DNA follows: TGTGCCAGCTCACCATTTAGCGGGAGCGTGAATGAGCAGTTCTTC. Its protein is CASSPFSGSVNEQFF. This chain links TRBV18 with TRBJ2-1, with 9 bases identical to TRBD2. There are 15 residues in the CDR3. After removal of 2 bases from V and 7 bases from J, the junction contained 6 bases not matched to a gene. In germline, CDR1 is KGHSH, CDR2 LQKENI.

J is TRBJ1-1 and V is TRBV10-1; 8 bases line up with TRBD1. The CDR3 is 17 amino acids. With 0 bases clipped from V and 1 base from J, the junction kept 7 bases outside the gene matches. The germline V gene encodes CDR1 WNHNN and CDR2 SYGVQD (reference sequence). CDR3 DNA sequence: TGCGCCAGCAGTGAGTCGTCTAGGGGACAGGAGAACACTGAAGCTTTCTTT. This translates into CASSESSRGQENTEAFF.

The DNA for the CDR3 is TGTGCCAGCAGTGATTCGAAGAGGGGGTCGGAGACCCAGTACTTC. It encodes CASSDSKRGSETQYF. The J gene is TRBJ2-5, the V gene TRBV25-1; D is perhaps TRBD1 (6 bases). V lost 3 bases and J lost 5, with 16 bases in between. The length of the CDR3 is 15 residues. Germline V gene lookup returns CDR1 MGHDK and CDR2 SYGVNS.

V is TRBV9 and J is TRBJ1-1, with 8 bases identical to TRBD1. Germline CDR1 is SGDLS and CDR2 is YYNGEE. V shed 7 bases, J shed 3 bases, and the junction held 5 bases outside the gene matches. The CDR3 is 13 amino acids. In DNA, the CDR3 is TGTGCCAGCTCAGGGGGCGGGTACACTGAAGCTTTCTTT. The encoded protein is CASSGGGYTEAFF.

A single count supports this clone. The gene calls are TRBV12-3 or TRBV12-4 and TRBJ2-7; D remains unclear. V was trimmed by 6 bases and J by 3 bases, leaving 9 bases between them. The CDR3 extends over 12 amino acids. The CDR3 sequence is CASSQIFYEQYF. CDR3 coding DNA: TGTGCCAGCAGCCAAATTTTCTACGAGCAGTACTTC.

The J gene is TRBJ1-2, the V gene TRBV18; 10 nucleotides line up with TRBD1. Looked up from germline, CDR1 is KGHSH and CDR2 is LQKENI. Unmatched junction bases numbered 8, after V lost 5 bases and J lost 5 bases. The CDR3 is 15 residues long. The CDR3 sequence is CASSSNRQGAYGYTF. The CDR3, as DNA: TGTGCCAGCTCATCGAATCGACAGGGGGCATATGGCTACACCTTC.

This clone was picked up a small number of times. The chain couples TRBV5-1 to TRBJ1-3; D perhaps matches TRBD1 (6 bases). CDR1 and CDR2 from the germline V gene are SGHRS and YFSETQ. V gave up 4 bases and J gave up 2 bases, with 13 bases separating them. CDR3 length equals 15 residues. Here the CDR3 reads CASSRGQPAGNTIYF. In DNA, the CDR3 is TGCGCCAGCAGCAGAGGACAGCCGGCTGGAAACACCATATATTTT.

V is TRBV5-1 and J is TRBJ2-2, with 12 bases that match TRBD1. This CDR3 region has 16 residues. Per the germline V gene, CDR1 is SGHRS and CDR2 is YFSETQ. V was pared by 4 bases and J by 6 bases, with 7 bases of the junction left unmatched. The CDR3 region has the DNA TGCGCCAGCAGCCATGGGACAGGGGGCCCTCCCGGGGAGCTGTTTTTT. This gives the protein CASSHGTGGPPGELFF.

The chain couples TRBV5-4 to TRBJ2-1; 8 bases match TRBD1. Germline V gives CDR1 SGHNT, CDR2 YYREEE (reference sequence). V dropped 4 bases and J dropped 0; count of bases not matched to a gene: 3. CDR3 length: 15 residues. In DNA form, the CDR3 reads TGTGCCAGCAGCCCTACAGGGGGCTCCTACAATGAGCAGTTCTTC. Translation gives CASSPTGGSYNEQFF. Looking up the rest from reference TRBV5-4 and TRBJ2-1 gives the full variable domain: ETGVTQSPTHLIKTRGQQVTLRCSSQSGHNTVSWYQQALGQGPQFIFQYYREEENGRGNFPPRFSGLQFPNYSSELNVNALELDDSALYLCASSPTGGSYNEQFFGPGTRLTVL.

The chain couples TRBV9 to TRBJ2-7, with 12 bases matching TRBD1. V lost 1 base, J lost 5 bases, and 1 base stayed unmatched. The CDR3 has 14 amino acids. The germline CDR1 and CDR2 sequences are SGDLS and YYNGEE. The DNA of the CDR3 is TGTGCCAGCAGCGTATGGGACAGGGGGCACGAGCAGTACTTC. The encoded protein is CASSVWDRGHEQYF.

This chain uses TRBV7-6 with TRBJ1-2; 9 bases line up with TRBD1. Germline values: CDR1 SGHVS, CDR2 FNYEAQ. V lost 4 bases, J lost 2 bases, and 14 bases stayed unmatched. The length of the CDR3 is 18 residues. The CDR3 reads CASSSALDRGPSNYGYTF. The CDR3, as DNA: TGTGCCAGCAGCTCAGCACTGGACAGGGGTCCTTCCAACTATGGCTACACCTTC.

The CDR3 region is CASSIIGVGQGAYEQYF. CDR3 DNA: TGTGCCAGTAGTATAATCGGTGTGGGACAGGGCGCCTACGAGCAGTACTTC. This rearrangement joins TRBV19 to TRBJ2-7, with TRBD1 matching 9 bases. The germline gives CDR1 LNHDA, CDR2 SQIVND (reference sequence). The CDR3 is 17 amino acids. J lost 2 bases, V lost 2 bases, and 10 bases had no gene match.

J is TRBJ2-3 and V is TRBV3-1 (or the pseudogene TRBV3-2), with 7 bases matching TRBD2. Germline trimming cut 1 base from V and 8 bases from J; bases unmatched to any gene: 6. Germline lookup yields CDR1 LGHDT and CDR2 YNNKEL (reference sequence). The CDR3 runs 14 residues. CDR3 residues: CASSQGGTIVTQYF. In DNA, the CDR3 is TGTGCCAGCAGCCAAGGAGGGACTATCGTTACGCAGTATTTT.

The CDR3: CASSLTGTGNEKLFF. CDR3 DNA sequence: TGCGCCAGCAGCCTGACCGGGACAGGCAATGAAAAACTGTTTTTT. This chain joins TRBV5-1 and TRBJ1-4; 8 bases agree with TRBD1. From germline, CDR1 is SGHRS and CDR2 YFSETQ. This CDR3 spans 15 amino acids. Losses at the gene ends were 4 bases for V and 5 bases for J; bases not matched to a gene: 7.

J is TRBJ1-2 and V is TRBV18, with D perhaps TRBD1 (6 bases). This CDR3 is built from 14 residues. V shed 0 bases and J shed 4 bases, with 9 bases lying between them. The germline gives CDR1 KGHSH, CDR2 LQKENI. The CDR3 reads CASSPPGGAYGYTF. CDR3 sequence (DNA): TGTGCCAGCTCACCACCGGGGGGGGCCTATGGCTACACCTTC.

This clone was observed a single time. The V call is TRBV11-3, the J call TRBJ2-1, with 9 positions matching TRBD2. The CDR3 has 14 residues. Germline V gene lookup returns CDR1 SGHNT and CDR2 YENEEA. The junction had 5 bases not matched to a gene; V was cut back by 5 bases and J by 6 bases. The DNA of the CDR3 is TGTGCCAGCAGCCAAAGCGGGGGGATCAATGAGCAGTTCTTC. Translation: CASSQSGGINEQFF.

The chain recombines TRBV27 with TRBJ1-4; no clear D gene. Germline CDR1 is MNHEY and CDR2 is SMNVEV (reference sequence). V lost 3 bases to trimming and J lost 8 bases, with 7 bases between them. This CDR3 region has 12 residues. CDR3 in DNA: TGTGCCAGCAGTTTCACGGGGGAAAAACTGTTTTTT. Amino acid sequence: CASSFTGEKLFF.

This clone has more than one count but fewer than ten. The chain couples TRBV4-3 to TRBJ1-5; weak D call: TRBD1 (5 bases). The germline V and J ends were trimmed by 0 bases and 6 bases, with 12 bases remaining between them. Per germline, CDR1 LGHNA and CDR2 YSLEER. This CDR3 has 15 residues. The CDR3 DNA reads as TGCGCCAGCAGCCAAGATTTAAGGGGCGCTCAGCCCCAGCATTTT. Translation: CASSQDLRGAQPQHF.

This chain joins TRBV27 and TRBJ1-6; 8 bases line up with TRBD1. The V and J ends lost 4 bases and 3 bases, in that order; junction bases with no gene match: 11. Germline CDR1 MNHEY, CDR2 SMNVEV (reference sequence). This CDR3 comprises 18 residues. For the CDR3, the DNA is TGTGCCAGCAGTTCCACGAGGGGGACAGGTTACTATAATTCACCCCTCCACTTT. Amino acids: CASSSTRGTGYYNSPLHF.

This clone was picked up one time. Written as DNA, the CDR3 is TGTGCCAGCAGCCCCGGCGGGGTAGTCTACGAGCAGTACTTC. As protein: CASSPGGVVYEQYF. The J gene is TRBJ2-7, the V gene TRBV7-2, with a weak D call TRBD2 (6 bases). V was pared by 5 bases and J by 3 bases, with 14 bases between. Germline assignment: CDR1 SGHTA and CDR2 FQGNSA. The length of the CDR3 is 14 residues.